This paragraph reports one TCR beta chain. Unsorted bulk tissue (about 20-32 mg) underwent RNA and DNA co-extraction. The data are from a study of tumor-infiltrating lymphocytes in primary liver carcinoma. V was shortened by 7 bases and J by 2 bases, with 11 bases between the two germline ends. The CDR3 loop spans 13 amino acids. The germline gives CDR1 SEHNR, CDR2 FQNEAQ (reference sequence). The input was 450 to 500 ng total RNA; TCR beta cDNA was made from it with a constant-region primer. For TCR beta, libraries were produced by three nested multiplex PCR rounds using slightly modified ARM-PCR. The first two PCR rounds, approximately 10 cycles each, used TRBV1-TRBV30 forward primers and a C-beta reverse primer. Using its own MiXCR run on the multiplex PCR reads, TCRdb lists one record per CDR3 protein. The sample consists of just under 95,000 distinct CDR3 sequences, roughly 70% of them appearing once.

The sequenced sample was tumor-adjacent normal liver tissue. The clonotype originates from a man aged 35 to 55 with primary liver carcinoma and hepatitis B virus infection. The genes are TRBV7-9 and TRBJ1-1; no definite D call. The CDR3 reads CASNLSYNTEAFF. CDR3 sequence (DNA): TGTGCCAGCAACCTTTCCTATAACACTGAAGCTTTCTTT.